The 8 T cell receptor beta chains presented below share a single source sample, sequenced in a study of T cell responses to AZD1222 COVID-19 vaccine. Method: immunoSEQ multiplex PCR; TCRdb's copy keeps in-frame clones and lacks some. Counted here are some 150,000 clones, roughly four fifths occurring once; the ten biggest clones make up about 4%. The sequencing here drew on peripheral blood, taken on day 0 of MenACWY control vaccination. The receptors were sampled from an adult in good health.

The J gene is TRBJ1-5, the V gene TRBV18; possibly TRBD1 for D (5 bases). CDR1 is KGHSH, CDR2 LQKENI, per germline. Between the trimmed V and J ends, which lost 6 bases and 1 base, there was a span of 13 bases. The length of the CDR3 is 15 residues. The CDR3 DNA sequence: TGTGCCAGCTCTCCGGGACGGCCGAGCAATCAGCCCCAGCATTTT. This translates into CASSPGRPSNQPQHF.

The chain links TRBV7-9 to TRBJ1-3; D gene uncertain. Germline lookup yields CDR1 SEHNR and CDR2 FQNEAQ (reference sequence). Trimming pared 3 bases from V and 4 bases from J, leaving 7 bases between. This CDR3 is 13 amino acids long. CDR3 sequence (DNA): TGTGCCAGCAGCTTTTATGCCGGAAACACCATATATTTT. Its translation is CASSFYAGNTIYF.

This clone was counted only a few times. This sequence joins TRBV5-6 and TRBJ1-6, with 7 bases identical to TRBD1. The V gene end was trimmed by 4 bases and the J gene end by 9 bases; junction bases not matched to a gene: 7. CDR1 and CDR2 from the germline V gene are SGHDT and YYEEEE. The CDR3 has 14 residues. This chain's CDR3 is CASSQHRGSSPLHF. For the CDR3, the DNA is TGTGCCAGCAGCCAACACAGGGGTAGTTCACCCCTCCACTTT.

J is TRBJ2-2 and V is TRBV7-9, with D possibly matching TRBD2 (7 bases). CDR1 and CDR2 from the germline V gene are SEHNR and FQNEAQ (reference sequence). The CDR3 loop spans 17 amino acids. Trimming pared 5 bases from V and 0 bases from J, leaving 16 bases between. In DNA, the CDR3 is TGTGCCAGCAGCGCCCGAGGGGGGGGCCCGAACACCGGGGAGCTGTTTTTT. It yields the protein CASSARGGGPNTGELFF.

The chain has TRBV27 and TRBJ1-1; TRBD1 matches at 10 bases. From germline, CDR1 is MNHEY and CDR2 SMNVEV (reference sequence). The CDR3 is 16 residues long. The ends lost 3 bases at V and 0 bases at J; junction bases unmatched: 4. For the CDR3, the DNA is TGTGCCAGCAGTTTCCGACAGGGGGCGGTGAACACTGAAGCTTTCTTT. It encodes CASSFRQGAVNTEAFF.

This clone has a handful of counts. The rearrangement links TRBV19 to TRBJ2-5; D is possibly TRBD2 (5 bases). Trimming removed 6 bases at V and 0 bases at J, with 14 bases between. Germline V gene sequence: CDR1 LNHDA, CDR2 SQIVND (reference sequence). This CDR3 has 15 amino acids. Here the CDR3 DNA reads TGTGCCAGTAGCCCTTCGACTATGTACCAAGAGACCCAGTACTTC. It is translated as CASSPSTMYQETQYF. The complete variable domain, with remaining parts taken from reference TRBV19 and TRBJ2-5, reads DGGITQSPKYLFRKEGQNVTLSCEQNLNHDAMYWYRQDPGQGLRLIYYSQIVNDFQKGDIAEGYSVSREKKESFPLTVTSAQKNPTAFYLCASSPSTMYQETQYFGPGTRLLVL.

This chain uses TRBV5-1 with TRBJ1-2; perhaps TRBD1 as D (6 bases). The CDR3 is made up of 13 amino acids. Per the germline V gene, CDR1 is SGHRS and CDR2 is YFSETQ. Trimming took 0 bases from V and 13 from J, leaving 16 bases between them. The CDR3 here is CASSLGQQGVSTF. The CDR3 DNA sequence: TGCGCCAGCAGCTTGGGGCAACAGGGAGTCTCCACCTTC.

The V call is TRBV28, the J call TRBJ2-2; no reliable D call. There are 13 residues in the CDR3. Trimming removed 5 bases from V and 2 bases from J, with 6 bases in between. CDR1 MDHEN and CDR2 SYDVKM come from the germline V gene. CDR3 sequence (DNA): TGTGCCAGCAGTAACGCCAACACCGGGGAGCTGTTTTTT. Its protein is CASSNANTGELFF.